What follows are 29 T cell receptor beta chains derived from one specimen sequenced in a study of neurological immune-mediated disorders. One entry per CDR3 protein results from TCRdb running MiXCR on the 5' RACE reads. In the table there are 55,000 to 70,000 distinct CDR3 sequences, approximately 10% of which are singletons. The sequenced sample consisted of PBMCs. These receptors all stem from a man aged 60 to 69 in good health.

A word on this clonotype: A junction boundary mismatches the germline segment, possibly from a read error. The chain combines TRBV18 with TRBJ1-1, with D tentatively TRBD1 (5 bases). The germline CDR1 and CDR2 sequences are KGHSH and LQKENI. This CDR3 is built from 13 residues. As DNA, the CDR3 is TGTGCCGGCTCACCTGGACAAGCGCCTGAAGCTTTCTTT. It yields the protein CAGSPGQAPEAFF.

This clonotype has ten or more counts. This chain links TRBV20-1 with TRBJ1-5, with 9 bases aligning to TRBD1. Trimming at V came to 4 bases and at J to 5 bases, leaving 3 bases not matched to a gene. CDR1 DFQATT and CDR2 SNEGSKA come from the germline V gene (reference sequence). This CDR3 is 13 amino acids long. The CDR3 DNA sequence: TGCAGTGCTAACAGGGGGCGCGATCAGCCCCAGCATTTT. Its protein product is CSANRGRDQPQHF.

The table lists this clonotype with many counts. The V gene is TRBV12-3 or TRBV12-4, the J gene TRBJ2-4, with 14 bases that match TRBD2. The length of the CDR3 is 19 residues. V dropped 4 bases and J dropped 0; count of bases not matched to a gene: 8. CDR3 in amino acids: CASSSRLAGGLLAKNIQYF. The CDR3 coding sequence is TGTGCCAGCAGTTCCCGACTAGCGGGGGGGTTACTAGCCAAAAACATTCAGTACTTC.

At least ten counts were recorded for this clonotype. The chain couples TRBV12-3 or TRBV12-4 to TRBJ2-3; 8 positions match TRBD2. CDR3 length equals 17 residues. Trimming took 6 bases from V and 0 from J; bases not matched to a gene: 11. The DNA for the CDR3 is TGTGCCAGCAGCCCCACCGGGGGGGCGACGAGCACAGATACGCAGTATTTT. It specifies CASSPTGGATSTDTQYF.

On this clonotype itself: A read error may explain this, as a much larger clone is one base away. CDR3 in amino acids: CASSLVTSGANVADTQYF. The CDR3 nucleotides are TGTGCCAGCAGCTTAGTGACTAGCGGGGCTAACGTCGCAGATACGCAGTATTTT. The genes are TRBV7-2 and TRBJ2-3; 11 bases are shared with TRBD2. CDR3 length equals 18 residues. With 1 base clipped from V and 4 bases from J, the junction kept 10 bases outside the gene matches. Germline CDR1 SGHTA, CDR2 FQGNSA. The whole variable domain, filled in from reference TRBV7-2 and TRBJ2-3, reads GAGVSQSPSNKVTEKGKDVELRCDPISGHTALYWYRQSLGQGLEFLIYFQGNSAPDKSGLPSDRFSAERTGGSVSTLTIQRTQQEDSAVYLCASSLVTSGANVADTQYFGPGTRLTVL.

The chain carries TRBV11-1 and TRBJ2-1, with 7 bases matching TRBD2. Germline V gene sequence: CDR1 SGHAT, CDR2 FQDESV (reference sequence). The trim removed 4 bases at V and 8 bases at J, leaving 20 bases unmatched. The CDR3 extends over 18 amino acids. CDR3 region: CASSSQTSIGGGGDEQFF. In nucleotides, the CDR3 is TGTGCCAGCAGCTCCCAAACTTCGATTGGCGGGGGTGGGGATGAGCAGTTCTTC.

The CDR3 reads CASSLRTGWNEQFF. The CDR3 region has the DNA TGTGCCAGCAGCCTACGGACAGGGTGGAATGAGCAGTTCTTC. This sequence joins TRBV7-2 and TRBJ2-1, with 8 nucleotides matching TRBD1. Germline CDR1 is SGHTA and CDR2 is FQGNSA. With V trimmed by 5 bases and J by 7 bases, 7 bases remained unmatched. The CDR3 spans 14 residues.

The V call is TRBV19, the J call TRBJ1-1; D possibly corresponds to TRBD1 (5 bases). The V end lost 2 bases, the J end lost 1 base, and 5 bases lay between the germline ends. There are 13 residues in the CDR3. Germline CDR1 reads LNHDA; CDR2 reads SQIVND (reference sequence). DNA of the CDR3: TGTGCCAGTAGTATACAGGGGAACACTGAAGCTTTCTTT. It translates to CASSIQGNTEAFF.

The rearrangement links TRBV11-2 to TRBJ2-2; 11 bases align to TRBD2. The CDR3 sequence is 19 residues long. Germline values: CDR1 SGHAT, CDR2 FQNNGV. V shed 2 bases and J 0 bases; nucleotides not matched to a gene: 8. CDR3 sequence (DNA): TGTGCCAGCAGCTTATTCCCTAGCGGGGGGCCTGCGAACACCGGGGAGCTGTTTTTT. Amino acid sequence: CASSLFPSGGPANTGELFF.

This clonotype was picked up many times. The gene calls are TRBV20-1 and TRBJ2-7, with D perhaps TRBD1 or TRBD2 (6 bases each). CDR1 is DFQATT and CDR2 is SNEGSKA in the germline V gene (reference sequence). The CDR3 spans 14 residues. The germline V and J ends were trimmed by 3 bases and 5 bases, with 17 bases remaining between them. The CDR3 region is CSASGGLALDEQYF. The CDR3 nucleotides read TGCAGTGCTAGTGGGGGGCTAGCTCTCGACGAGCAGTACTTC.

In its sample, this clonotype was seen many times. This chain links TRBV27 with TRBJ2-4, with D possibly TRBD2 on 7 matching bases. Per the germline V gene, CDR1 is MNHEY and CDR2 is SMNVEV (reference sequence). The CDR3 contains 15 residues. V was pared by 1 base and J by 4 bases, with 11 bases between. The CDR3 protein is CASSLWGGPKNIQYF. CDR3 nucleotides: TGTGCCAGCAGTTTATGGGGGGGGCCAAAAAACATTCAGTACTTC.

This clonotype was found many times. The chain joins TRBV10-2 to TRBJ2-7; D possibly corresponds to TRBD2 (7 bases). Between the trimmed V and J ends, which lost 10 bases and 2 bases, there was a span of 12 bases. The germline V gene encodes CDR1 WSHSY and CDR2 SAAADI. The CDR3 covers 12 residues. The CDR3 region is CATLGGAYEQYF. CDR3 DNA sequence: TGCGCCACCCTAGGGGGGGCCTACGAGCAGTACTTC.

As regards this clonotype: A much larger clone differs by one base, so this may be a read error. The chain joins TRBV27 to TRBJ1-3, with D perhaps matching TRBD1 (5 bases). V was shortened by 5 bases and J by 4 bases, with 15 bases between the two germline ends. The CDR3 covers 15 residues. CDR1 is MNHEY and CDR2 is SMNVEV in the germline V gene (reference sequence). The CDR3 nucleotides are TGTGCCAGCAGTCTTACACAGGAATTCGGAAACACCATATATTTT. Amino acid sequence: CASSLTQEFGNTIYF.

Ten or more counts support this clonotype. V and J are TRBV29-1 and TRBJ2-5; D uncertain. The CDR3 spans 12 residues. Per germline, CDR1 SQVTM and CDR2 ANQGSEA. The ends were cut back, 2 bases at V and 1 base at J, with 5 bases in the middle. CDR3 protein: CSVEQVQETQYF. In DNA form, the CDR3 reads TGCAGCGTTGAACAGGTCCAAGAGACCCAGTACTTC.

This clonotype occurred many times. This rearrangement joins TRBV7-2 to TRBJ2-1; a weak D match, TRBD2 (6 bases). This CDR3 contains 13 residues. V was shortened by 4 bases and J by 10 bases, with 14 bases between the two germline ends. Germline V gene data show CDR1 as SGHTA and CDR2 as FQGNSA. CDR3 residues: CASSYRDLGEQFF. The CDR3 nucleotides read TGTGCCAGCAGCTACCGGGACTTGGGGGAGCAGTTCTTC.

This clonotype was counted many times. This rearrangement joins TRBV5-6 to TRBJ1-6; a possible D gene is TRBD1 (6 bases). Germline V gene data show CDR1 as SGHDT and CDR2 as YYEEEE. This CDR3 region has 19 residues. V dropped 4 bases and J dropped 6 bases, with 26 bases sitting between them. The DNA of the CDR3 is TGTGCCAGCAGCAAGAAACCGTTGCGGGGGGGCAGGTTTAATTCACCCCTCCACTTT. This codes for CASSKKPLRGGRFNSPLHF.

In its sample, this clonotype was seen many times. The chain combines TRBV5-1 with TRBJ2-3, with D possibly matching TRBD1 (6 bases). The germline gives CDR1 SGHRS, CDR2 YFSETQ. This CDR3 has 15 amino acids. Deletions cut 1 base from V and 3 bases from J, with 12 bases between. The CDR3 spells CASSLTGQPTDTQYF. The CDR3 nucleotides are TGCGCCAGCAGCTTGACGGGACAACCGACAGATACGCAGTATTTT.

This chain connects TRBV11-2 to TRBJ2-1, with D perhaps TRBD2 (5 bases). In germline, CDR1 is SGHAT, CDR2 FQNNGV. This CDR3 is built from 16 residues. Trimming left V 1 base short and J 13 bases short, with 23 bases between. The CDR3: CASSLGPSTLADVQFF. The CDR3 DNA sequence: TGTGCCAGCAGCTTAGGTCCTAGCACCCTTGCCGATGTTCAGTTCTTC.

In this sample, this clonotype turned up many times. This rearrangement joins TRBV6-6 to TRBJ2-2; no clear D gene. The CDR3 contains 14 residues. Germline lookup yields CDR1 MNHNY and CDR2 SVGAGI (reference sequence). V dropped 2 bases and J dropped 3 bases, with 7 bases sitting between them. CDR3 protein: CASSYEGYTGELFF. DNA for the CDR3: TGTGCCAGCAGTTACGAAGGTTACACCGGGGAGCTGTTTTTT.

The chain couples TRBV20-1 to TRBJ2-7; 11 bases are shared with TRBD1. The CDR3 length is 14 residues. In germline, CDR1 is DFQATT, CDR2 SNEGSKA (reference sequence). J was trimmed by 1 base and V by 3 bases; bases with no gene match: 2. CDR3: CSARRDRGSYEQYF. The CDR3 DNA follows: TGCAGTGCTAGGAGGGACAGGGGGTCCTACGAGCAGTACTTC.

The CDR3 DNA reads as TGCGCCAGCAGCGATGGGACTAGCGGGGGCCAAGAGACCCAGTACTTC. This encodes CASSDGTSGGQETQYF. The chain recombines TRBV5-1 with TRBJ2-5, with 14 bases that match TRBD2. The CDR3 covers 16 residues. With V trimmed by 4 bases and J by 1 base, 3 bases remained unmatched. Germline loops: CDR1 SGHRS, CDR2 YFSETQ.

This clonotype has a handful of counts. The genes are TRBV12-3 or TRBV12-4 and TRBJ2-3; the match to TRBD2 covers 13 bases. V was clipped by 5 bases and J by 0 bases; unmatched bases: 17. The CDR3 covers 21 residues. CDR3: CASSLRPGLAGDRSSTDTQYF. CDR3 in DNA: TGTGCCAGCAGTCTTCGCCCCGGACTAGCGGGGGACCGATCGAGCACAGATACGCAGTATTTT.

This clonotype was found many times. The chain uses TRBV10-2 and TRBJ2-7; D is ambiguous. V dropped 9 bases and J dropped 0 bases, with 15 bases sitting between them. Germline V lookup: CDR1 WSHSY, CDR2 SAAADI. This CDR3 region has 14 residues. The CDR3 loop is CARIQPLDSYEQYF. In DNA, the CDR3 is TGCGCCAGGATACAGCCTCTCGACTCCTACGAGCAGTACTTC.

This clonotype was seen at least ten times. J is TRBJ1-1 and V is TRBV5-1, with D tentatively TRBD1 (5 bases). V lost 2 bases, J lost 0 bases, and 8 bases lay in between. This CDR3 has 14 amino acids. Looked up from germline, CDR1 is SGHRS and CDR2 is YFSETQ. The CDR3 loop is CASSFNRLNTEAFF. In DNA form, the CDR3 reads TGCGCCAGCAGCTTCAACAGGTTGAACACTGAAGCTTTCTTT. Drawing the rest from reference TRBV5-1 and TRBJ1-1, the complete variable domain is KAGVTQTPRYLIKTRGQQVTLSCSPISGHRSVSWYQQTPGQGLQFLFEYFSETQRNKGNFPGRFSGRQFSNSRSEMNVSTLELGDSALYLCASSFNRLNTEAFFGQGTRLTVV.

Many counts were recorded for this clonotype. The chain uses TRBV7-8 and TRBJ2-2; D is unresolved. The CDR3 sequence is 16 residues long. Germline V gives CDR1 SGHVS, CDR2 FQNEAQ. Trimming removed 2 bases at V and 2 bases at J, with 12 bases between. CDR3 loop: CASSLMASTNTGELFF. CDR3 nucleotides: TGTGCCAGCAGCTTAATGGCCAGCACCAACACCGGGGAGCTGTTTTTT. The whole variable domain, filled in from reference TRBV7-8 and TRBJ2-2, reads GAGVSQSPRYKVAKRGQDVALRCDPISGHVSLFWYQQALGQGPEFLTYFQNEAQLDKSGLPSDRFFAERPEGSVSTLKIQRTQQEDSAVYLCASSLMASTNTGELFFGEGSRLTVL.

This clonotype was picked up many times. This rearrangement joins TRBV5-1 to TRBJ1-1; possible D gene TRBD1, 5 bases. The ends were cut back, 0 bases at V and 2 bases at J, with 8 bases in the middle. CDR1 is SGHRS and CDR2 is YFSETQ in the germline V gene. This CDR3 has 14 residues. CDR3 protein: CASSLGGRNTEAFF. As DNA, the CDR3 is TGCGCCAGCAGCTTGGGGGGCCGTAACACTGAAGCTTTCTTT. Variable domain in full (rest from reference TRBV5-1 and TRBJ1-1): KAGVTQTPRYLIKTRGQQVTLSCSPISGHRSVSWYQQTPGQGLQFLFEYFSETQRNKGNFPGRFSGRQFSNSRSEMNVSTLELGDSALYLCASSLGGRNTEAFFGQGTRLTVV.

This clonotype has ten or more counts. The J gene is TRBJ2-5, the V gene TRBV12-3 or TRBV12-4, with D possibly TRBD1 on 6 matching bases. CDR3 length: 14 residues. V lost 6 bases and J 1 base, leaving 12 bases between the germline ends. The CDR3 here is CASRVGTTQETQYF. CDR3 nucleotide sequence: TGTGCCAGCAGAGTGGGGACAACCCAAGAGACCCAGTACTTC.

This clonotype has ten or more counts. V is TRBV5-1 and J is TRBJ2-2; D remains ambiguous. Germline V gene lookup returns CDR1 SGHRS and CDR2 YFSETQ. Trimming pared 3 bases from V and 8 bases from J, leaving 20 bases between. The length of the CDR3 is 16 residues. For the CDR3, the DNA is TGCGCCAGCAGCTCGAACCGGGCTTTAATGGTGGGGGAGCTGTTTTTT. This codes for CASSSNRALMVGELFF.

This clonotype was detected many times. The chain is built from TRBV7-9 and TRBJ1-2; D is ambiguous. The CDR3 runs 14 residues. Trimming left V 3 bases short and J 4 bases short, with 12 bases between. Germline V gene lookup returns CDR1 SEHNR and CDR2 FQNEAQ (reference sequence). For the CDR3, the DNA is TGTGCCAGCAGCTTCCCCGGATCAGGCTATGGCTACACCTTC. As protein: CASSFPGSGYGYTF. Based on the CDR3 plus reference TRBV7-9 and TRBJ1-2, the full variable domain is DTGVSQNPRHKITKRGQNVTFRCDPISEHNRLYWYRQTLGQGPEFLTYFQNEAQLEKSRLLSDRFSAERPKGSFSTLEIQRTEQGDSAMYLCASSFPGSGYGYTFGSGTRLTVV.